The 18 T cell receptor beta chains below were found in one sample sequenced in a study of T-cell reconstitution after alpha-beta-depleted transplantation in children. TCRbeta library preparation incorporated unique molecular identifiers. TCRdb used MiXCR to reprocess the PCR reads, holding one entry per CDR3 protein. The table records about 260,000 distinct CDR3 sequences, around 10% of them present only once. This sample comprised peripheral blood, obtained 180 days after TCRalphabeta/CD19-depleted stem cell transplant. These TCRs come from a male patient aged 2 to 10 who had a stem cell transplant for chronic granulomatous disease, so the T cells may come from the graft donor.

This clonotype was counted at least ten times. This rearrangement joins TRBV20-1 to TRBJ2-5, with TRBD2 matching 7 bases. Germline CDR1 DFQATT, CDR2 SNEGSKA (reference sequence). CDR3 length equals 16 residues. V dropped 1 base and J dropped 9; count of bases not matched to a gene: 17. CDR3 in DNA: TGCAGTGCTAGAGTTGACCTACTTAAAAGCGGGGCGTCCCAGTACTTC. Protein product: CSARVDLLKSGASQYF.

There are many counts of this clonotype. The gene calls are TRBV29-1 and TRBJ1-2, with D hard to call. Germline V gives CDR1 SQVTM, CDR2 ANQGSEA. Trimming pared 6 bases from V and 2 bases from J, leaving 10 bases between. The CDR3 consists of 12 residues. As DNA, the CDR3 is TGCAGCGTCAGATCGGGGAACTATGGCTACACCTTC. Amino acid sequence: CSVRSGNYGYTF. The full variable domain, in which reference TRBV29-1 and TRBJ1-2 provide the parts outside the CDR3, is SAVISQKPSRDICQRGTSLTIQCQVDSQVTMMFWYRQQPGQSLTLIATANQGSEATYESGFVIDKFPISRPNLTFSTLTVSNMSPEDSSIYLCSVRSGNYGYTFGSGTRLTVV.

The table lists this clonotype with a count of one. V gene TRBV19 combines with J gene TRBJ2-7; no definite D call. CDR1 and CDR2 from the germline V gene are LNHDA and SQIVND (reference sequence). V dropped 4 bases and J dropped 2 bases, with 9 bases sitting between them. The CDR3 extends over 13 amino acids. This chain's CDR3 is CASSRRSAYEQYF. The DNA for the CDR3 is TGTGCCAGTAGTAGAAGGTCAGCCTACGAGCAGTACTTC. Full variable domain (outside the CDR3, taken from reference TRBV19 and TRBJ2-7): DGGITQSPKYLFRKEGQNVTLSCEQNLNHDAMYWYRQDPGQGLRLIYYSQIVNDFQKGDIAEGYSVSREKKESFPLTVTSAQKNPTAFYLCASSRRSAYEQYFGPGTRLTVT.

This clonotype has at least ten counts. V is TRBV5-1 and J is TRBJ2-3, with D perhaps TRBD2 (5 bases). This CDR3 comprises 14 residues. Trimming left V 4 bases short and J 6 bases short, with 15 bases between. Germline assignment: CDR1 SGHRS and CDR2 YFSETQ. The CDR3 nucleotides are TGCGCCAGCAGCCCCGGACGGGGTAGGGATACGCAGTATTTT. Translating gives CASSPGRGRDTQYF. Combining the CDR3 with reference TRBV5-1 and TRBJ2-3 gives the whole variable domain KAGVTQTPRYLIKTRGQQVTLSCSPISGHRSVSWYQQTPGQGLQFLFEYFSETQRNKGNFPGRFSGRQFSNSRSEMNVSTLELGDSALYLCASSPGRGRDTQYFGPGTRLTVL.

This clonotype was picked up many times. The chain is built from TRBV6-1 and TRBJ2-2; D unresolved. CDR1 is MNHNS, CDR2 SASEGT, per germline. This CDR3 is built from 15 residues. Trimming removed 10 bases from V and 0 bases from J, with 15 bases in between. The CDR3 protein is CATNVISANTGELFF. For the CDR3, the DNA is TGTGCCACTAATGTAATCAGCGCGAACACCGGGGAGCTGTTTTTT.

At least ten counts were recorded for this clonotype. V gene TRBV12-3 or TRBV12-4 combines with J gene TRBJ1-1, with a weak D call TRBD1 (5 bases). This CDR3 contains 12 residues. Trimming pared 0 bases from V and 10 bases from J, leaving 9 bases between. CDR3 in DNA: TGTGCCAGCAGTTTAGCCAGGGCGGGAGCTTTCTTT. It specifies CASSLARAGAFF.

This clonotype was recorded at least ten times. This chain joins TRBV4-1 and TRBJ1-1; D uncertain. Trimming left V 3 bases short and J 6 bases short, with 14 bases between. Germline V gene sequence: CDR1 MGHRA, CDR2 YSYEKL. The CDR3 runs to 14 residues. CDR3 sequence (DNA): TGCGCCAGCAGCCATCTCACTGGAAGGGCTGAAGCTTTCTTT. It specifies CASSHLTGRAEAFF.

This clonotype has at least ten counts. The chain carries TRBV10-3 and TRBJ2-5, with 10 bases lining up with TRBD1. The CDR3 loop spans 16 amino acids. Looked up from germline, CDR1 is ENHRY and CDR2 is SYGVKD. Unmatched junction bases numbered 7, after V lost 2 bases and J lost 4 bases. CDR3 amino acids: CAISEGDRGNGETQYF. CDR3 DNA: TGTGCCATCAGTGAGGGGGACAGGGGTAACGGAGAGACCCAGTACTTC.

This clonotype was seen ten or more times. The chain links TRBV15 to TRBJ2-5; possible D gene TRBD1, 7 bases. This CDR3 is built from 13 residues. Per germline, CDR1 LNHNV and CDR2 YYDKDF (reference sequence). Trimming took off 8 bases at V and 5 bases at J, with 15 bases between the two ends. CDR3 in DNA: TGTGCCACCGCTGCCAGGGGGAGGGAGACCCAGTACTTC. It is translated as CATAARGRETQYF.

This clonotype was seen repeatedly, ten times or more. The V gene is TRBV28, the J gene TRBJ2-1; the D is unclear. CDR1 is MDHEN, CDR2 SYDVKM, per germline. CDR3 length equals 12 residues. Trimming pared 2 bases from V and 8 bases from J, leaving 7 bases between. In DNA, the CDR3 is TGTGCCAGCAGTTTAAAGCTCTATGAGCAGTTCTTC. Residues: CASSLKLYEQFF.

This clonotype was found many times. The chain couples TRBV12-3 or TRBV12-4 to TRBJ2-1, with a possible D match to TRBD2 (5 bases). The CDR3 spans 17 residues. The V end was cut by 2 bases, the J end by 8 bases, with 22 bases between. Here the CDR3 DNA reads TGTGCCAGCAGTTTATCGTTGGGCGGGCCCCAAGTGTATGAGCAGTTCTTC. Protein: CASSLSLGGPQVYEQFF.

This clonotype has ten or more counts. In DNA, the CDR3 is TGTGCCAGCGCAAAGGGGGGCACAGATACGCAGTATTTT. Amino acid sequence: CASAKGGTDTQYF. V usage is TRBV7-6 and J usage is TRBJ2-3; maybe TRBD1 (6 bases). This CDR3 comprises 13 residues. Trimming shortened V by 8 bases and J by 1 base, and 10 bases separated the two germline ends. Looked up from germline, CDR1 is SGHVS and CDR2 is FNYEAQ.

This clonotype was observed at least ten times. The V call is TRBV7-9, the J call TRBJ2-7; D gene ambiguous. Trimming cost V 5 bases and J 1 base, with 15 bases left between them. In germline, CDR1 is SEHNR, CDR2 FQNEAQ (reference sequence). This CDR3 has 15 amino acids. CDR3: CASSLPGRLSYEQYF. In nucleotides, the CDR3 is TGTGCCAGCAGCCTCCCCGGGCGTCTATCCTACGAGCAGTACTTC.

This clonotype was observed at least ten times. The chain is built from TRBV4-2 and TRBJ2-1; D is undetermined. CDR3 size: 12 residues. CDR1 is LGHNA, CDR2 YNFKEQ, per germline. Between the trimmed V and J ends, which lost 0 bases and 8 bases, there was a span of 5 bases. CDR3 amino acids: CASSQEYHEQFF. CDR3 nucleotides: TGTGCCAGCAGCCAAGAATATCATGAGCAGTTCTTC.

This clonotype was seen many times. The chain has TRBV29-1 and TRBJ2-7; tentatively, D is TRBD1 or TRBD2 (5 bases each). The V end was cut by 4 bases, the J end by 2 bases, with 9 bases between. Germline V lookup: CDR1 SQVTM, CDR2 ANQGSEA. There are 12 residues in the CDR3. The CDR3 here is CSVGDGAYEQYF. CDR3 in DNA: TGCAGCGTTGGGGACGGAGCCTACGAGCAGTACTTC.

This clonotype came up many times. The J gene is TRBJ1-6, the V gene TRBV9; 8 positions agree with TRBD1. The CDR3 extends over 14 amino acids. Germline CDR1 is SGDLS and CDR2 is YYNGEE. V lost 0 bases to trimming and J lost 9 bases; unmatched junction nucleotides: 2. CDR3 nucleotides: TGTGCCAGCAGCGTAGACAGGGGGGGTTCACCCCTCCACTTT. It codes for CASSVDRGGSPLHF.

At least ten counts were recorded for this clonotype. The V call is TRBV29-1, the J call TRBJ1-1, with D possibly TRBD1 on 6 matching bases. V was pared by 6 bases and J by 2 bases, with 25 bases between. CDR3 size: 17 residues. In germline, CDR1 is SQVTM, CDR2 ANQGSEA. For the CDR3, the DNA is TGCAGCGTCTTTAAAAGAGTCCCCAGACAGGTTAACACTGAAGCTTTCTTT. Its protein product is CSVFKRVPRQVNTEAFF.

In regard to this clonotype: A much bigger clone sits one base away, suggesting this may be a read error. The chain combines TRBV6-5 with TRBJ2-2; 7 nucleotides agree with TRBD1. The J segment lost 7 bases and the V segment lost 0 bases, leaving 11 bases of the junction unmatched. Per the germline V gene, CDR1 is MNHEY and CDR2 is SVGAGI. The CDR3 covers 17 residues. The CDR3 region is CASSYSPTGCGHGELFF. Here the CDR3 DNA reads TGTGCCAGCAGTTACTCACCGACAGGGTGCGGTCACGGGGAGCTGTTTTTT.